This record concerns one T cell receptor beta chain sequence. The sample originates from a study of blood T cell repertoires in COVID-19. About the research overall: Nucleic acid was either cDNA or gDNA, and it came from T cells, B-cell-depleted T cells, or PBMCs.

Using immunoSEQ multiplex PCR, the repertoire was profiled, and TCRdb retains in-frame clones only, with some absent. The table includes roughly 290,000 clones, 70% to 90% detected once. The CDR3 consists of 15 residues. The junction had 6 bases not matched to a gene; V was cut back by 1 base and J by 8 bases. Per the germline V gene, CDR1 is SGHRS and CDR2 is YFSETQ. This clonotype was obtained from a woman between 25 and 40 years old who had recovered from COVID-19. Sequences were obtained from PBMCs or T cells enriched from blood (not recorded which). This chain joins TRBV5-1 and TRBJ1-4; TRBD1 matches 9 bases. The CDR3 spells CASSLMGQGGEKLFF. CDR3 nucleotide sequence: TGCGCCAGCAGCTTGATGGGACAGGGAGGGGAAAAACTGTTTTTT.